This T cell receptor beta chain stems from a study of identical twins. This clonotype has a handful of counts. No antigen is known for it. Study conclusions and caveats: Fewer insertions characterized abundant cord blood beta clonotypes, whereas memory repertoires showed none.

TCRdb re-called the 5' RACE reads through MiXCR, storing one row per CDR3 protein. The sample carries more than 400,000 distinct CDR3 sequences, about 16% recorded once. CDR3 length: 16 amino acids. Germline assignment: CDR1 MNHEY and CDR2 SMNVEV (reference sequence). V shed 5 bases, J shed 2 bases, and the junction held 8 bases outside the gene matches. These data are also associated with another study on yellow fever vaccine responses in identical twins.

The clonotype originates from a woman aged 18-29 years in good health. The chain joins TRBV27 to TRBJ2-1; 8 bases are a match to TRBD2. Sequencing was done on a sample of CD4+ T cells sorted from blood. CDR3 residues: CASSPRGGWTYNEQFF. As DNA, the CDR3 is TGTGCCAGCAGTCCCCGGGGGGGCTGGACCTACAATGAGCAGTTCTTC.